The 20 T cell receptor beta chains reported below all come from one sample, sequenced in a study of cytomegalovirus exposure and HLA in healthy donors. The PCR contained 60 Vbeta and 13 Jbeta primers. Sequenced by immunoSEQ multiplex PCR; TCRdb stores in-frame clones only, minus some. This sample's table reports around 50,000 clones. Sequencing was carried out using PBMCs. These receptors all come from a woman in her 30s in good health and CMV-seropositive.

The rearrangement links TRBV5-1 to TRBJ2-3; tentative D call: TRBD1 (5 bases). The V end lost 4 bases, the J end lost 6 bases, and 12 bases lay between the germline ends. Germline V gives CDR1 SGHRS, CDR2 YFSETQ. The length of the CDR3 is 13 residues. DNA for the CDR3: TGCGCCAGCAGCATCACTTCAGGGGATACGCAGTATTTT. As protein: CASSITSGDTQYF.

The chain links TRBV9 to TRBJ2-1, with TRBD1 as a possible D gene (5 bases). CDR3 size: 16 residues. Germline values: CDR1 SGDLS, CDR2 YYNGEE. Trimming stripped 0 bases from V and 3 bases from J, with 13 bases between. For the CDR3, the DNA is TGTGCCAGCAGCGTAGATGACAGAAAATACTACAATGAGCAGTTCTTC. Translating gives CASSVDDRKYYNEQFF.

The genes are TRBV30 and TRBJ1-4; D is ambiguous. Germline V CDR1 and CDR2: GTSNPN, SVGIG (reference sequence). This CDR3 is 16 amino acids long. The V end lost 1 base, the J end lost 6 bases, and 18 bases lay between the germline ends. In nucleotides, the CDR3 is TGTGCCTGGAGTGGCGGCCCGGGAAGGCGAGATGAAAAACTGTTTTTT. The encoded protein is CAWSGGPGRRDEKLFF.

J is TRBJ1-2 and V is TRBV14; D remains unclear. V lost 2 bases to trimming and J lost 4 bases, with 8 bases between them. Germline V CDR1 and CDR2: SGHDN, FVKESK. This CDR3 is 13 amino acids long. In nucleotides, the CDR3 is TGTGCCAGCAGCCAAAACCGGGTCTATGGCTACACCTTC. It translates to CASSQNRVYGYTF.

The J gene is TRBJ1-1, the V gene TRBV18, with 7 bases matching TRBD1. Germline V CDR1 and CDR2: KGHSH, LQKENI. V gave up 3 bases and J gave up 2 bases; unmatched junction bases: 6. This CDR3 has 15 amino acids. Written as DNA, the CDR3 is TGTGCCAGCTCACCCGACAGGGCGCCTAACACTGAAGCTTTCTTT. Its protein is CASSPDRAPNTEAFF.

The chain is built from TRBV30 and TRBJ2-3, with TRBD2 matching 8 bases. Trimming removed 3 bases from V and 4 bases from J; junction bases left unmatched: 3. There are 13 residues in the CDR3. The germline gives CDR1 GTSNPN, CDR2 SVGIG (reference sequence). This CDR3 is CAWRWTSSDTQYF. CDR3 coding DNA: TGTGCCTGGAGGTGGACTAGCTCAGATACGCAGTATTTT.

The J gene is TRBJ2-7, the V gene TRBV6-5; TRBD2 might be the D (5 bases). V lost 0 bases to trimming and J lost 6 bases, with 15 bases between them. Germline CDR1 is MNHEY and CDR2 is SVGAGI. The CDR3 is 15 amino acids. The DNA for the CDR3 is TGTGCCAGCAGTTACTCGAGTGGCCTAGGGAGCGAGCAGTACTTC. Translating gives CASSYSSGLGSEQYF.

This chain connects TRBV28 to TRBJ1-1; D unclear. CDR3 length: 17 amino acids. V lost 5 bases and J lost 1, with 20 bases in between. Germline CDR1 is MDHEN and CDR2 is SYDVKM. CDR3 sequence: CASSKSDGGPRNTEAFF. The DNA for the CDR3 is TGTGCCAGCAGTAAATCGGACGGAGGCCCTAGGAACACTGAAGCTTTCTTT.

The chain joins TRBV6-1 to TRBJ2-4; 7 positions match TRBD2. Germline trimming cut 2 bases from V and 0 bases from J; bases unmatched to any gene: 7. This CDR3 has 17 residues. Germline V gene data show CDR1 as MNHNS and CDR2 as SASEGT. In DNA, the CDR3 is TGTGCCAGCAGTGAACTTTGGGCTAGCGGAGCCAAAAACATTCAGTACTTC. Its translation is CASSELWASGAKNIQYF.

The chain combines TRBV9 with TRBJ2-5; TRBD1 is a possible D gene (6 bases). The CDR3 loop spans 15 amino acids. V was clipped by 3 bases and J by 0 bases, with 12 bases between them. Germline values: CDR1 SGDLS, CDR2 YYNGEE. The CDR3 region is CASSAFGQNQETQYF. The CDR3 bases are TGTGCCAGCAGCGCCTTTGGACAGAACCAAGAGACCCAGTACTTC. The full variable domain, completed using reference TRBV9 and TRBJ2-5, is DSGVTQTPKHLITATGQRVTLRCSPRSGDLSVYWYQQSLDQGLQFLIQYYNGEERAKGNILERFSAQQFPDLHSELNLSSLELGDSALYFCASSAFGQNQETQYFGPGTRLLVL.

This chain connects TRBV2 to TRBJ2-2, with 9 nucleotides matching TRBD2. The CDR3 has 13 amino acids. Germline CDR1 reads SNHLY; CDR2 reads FYNNEI. The CDR3 region has the DNA TGTGCGCGGAGGCGGGAGGGCGCCGGGGAGCTGTTTTTT. Amino acid sequence: CARRREGAGELFF.

The genes are TRBV29-1 and TRBJ1-1; TRBD1 is a possible D gene (5 bases). Germline loops: CDR1 SQVTM, CDR2 ANQGSEA. V was clipped by 7 bases and J by 0 bases, with 9 bases between them. The CDR3 sequence is 12 residues long. This CDR3 reads CSAGQLNTEAFF. The DNA for the CDR3 is TGCAGCGCTGGACAACTGAACACTGAAGCTTTCTTT.

The chain has TRBV6-5 and TRBJ2-7; D possibly corresponds to TRBD1 (6 bases). V lost 2 bases and J lost 7, with 15 bases in between. CDR3 size: 14 residues. CDR1 is MNHEY and CDR2 is SVGAGI in the germline V gene. CDR3 in amino acids: CASSYITGFEEQYF. As DNA, the CDR3 is TGTGCCAGCAGTTACATTACAGGGTTTGAGGAGCAGTACTTC.

V gene TRBV28 combines with J gene TRBJ1-5; no clear D. The CDR3 spans 12 residues. Germline V gene lookup returns CDR1 MDHEN and CDR2 SYDVKM. Deletions cut 6 bases from V and 1 base from J, with 4 bases between. DNA of the CDR3: TGTGCCAGCAGATCAAGCAATCAGCCCCAGCATTTT. Residues: CASRSSNQPQHF.

Points on this clone: Other DNA sequences in this sample translate to the same CDR3. V is TRBV6-1 and J is TRBJ1-5; possibly TRBD1 for D (5 bases). There are 14 residues in the CDR3. The V gene's germline CDR1 is MNHNS and CDR2 SASEGT. The V gene lost 4 bases and the J gene lost 5 bases, with 12 bases spanning the gap. CDR3 protein: CASSAQGGDQPQHF. The CDR3 DNA reads TGTGCCAGCAGTGCCCAGGGAGGGGATCAGCCCCAGCATTTT.

The gene calls are TRBV30 and TRBJ2-3, with D possibly TRBD2 on 6 matching bases. V lost 0 bases and J lost 5, with 12 bases in between. In germline, CDR1 is GTSNPN, CDR2 SVGIG (reference sequence). The CDR3 contains 14 residues. This CDR3 reads CAWSVTSWKDTQYF. DNA of the CDR3: TGTGCCTGGAGTGTAACTAGCTGGAAAGATACGCAGTATTTT.

The chain uses TRBV7-9 and TRBJ1-2, with TRBD1 as a possible D gene (5 bases). The CDR3 runs to 13 residues. The germline CDR1 and CDR2 sequences are SEHNR and FQNEAQ (reference sequence). V lost 1 base to trimming and J lost 5 bases, with 8 bases between them. The CDR3 loop reads CASSLVSGYGYTF. The CDR3 region has the DNA TGTGCCAGCAGCTTAGTGTCAGGGTATGGCTACACCTTC. The full variable domain, rest sourced from reference TRBV7-9 and TRBJ1-2, is DTGVSQNPRHKITKRGQNVTFRCDPISEHNRLYWYRQTLGQGPEFLTYFQNEAQLEKSRLLSDRFSAERPKGSFSTLEIQRTEQGDSAMYLCASSLVSGYGYTFGSGTRLTVV.

V usage is TRBV15 and J usage is TRBJ2-1; perhaps TRBD1 as D (5 bases). V was shortened by 6 bases and J by 0 bases, with 12 bases between the two germline ends. Germline loops: CDR1 LNHNV, CDR2 YYDKDF (reference sequence). The CDR3 contains 15 residues. Here the CDR3 reads CATSPDISSYNEQFF. The CDR3 nucleotides read TGTGCCACCAGTCCGGACATAAGCTCCTACAATGAGCAGTTCTTC.

The chain joins TRBV4-1 to TRBJ1-2, with 7 bases matching TRBD1. The CDR3 is 16 residues long. V lost 4 bases to trimming and J lost 4 bases; unmatched junction nucleotides: 12. Germline-derived CDR1 and CDR2 are MGHRA and YSYEKL. The CDR3 region has the DNA TGCGCCAGCAGCCCAGTGACAAGGGGGCCCCTCTATGGCTACACCTTC. This encodes CASSPVTRGPLYGYTF.

The gene calls are TRBV7-6 and TRBJ2-3, with D perhaps TRBD2 (6 bases). Germline V gives CDR1 SGHVS, CDR2 FNYEAQ. The CDR3 has 15 residues. Trimming cost V 5 bases and J 2 bases, with 14 bases left between them. This CDR3 is CASSLGAGITDTQYF. CDR3 DNA sequence: TGTGCCAGCAGCCTTGGAGCGGGCATCACAGATACGCAGTATTTT.